One sample yielded the 20 T cell receptor beta chains listed below, sequenced in a study of T cell repertoires in cytomegalovirus infection (dated by TCRdb to about 2019). Sequencing relied on an Illumina HiSeq 1500. TCRdb reprocessing: public reads trimmed at Q25 with fastp, clones called with MiXCR, in-frame beta chains kept. Identical CDR3 protein sequences are pooled into one entry, listed with their most common genes and DNA. The sample table shows approximately 490,000 distinct CDR3 sequences, and about 11% are seen once. The ten largest clones capture roughly a tenth of the sample. The specimen sequenced was PBMCs. All receptors derive from a human donor in good health (CMV status not recorded). Some clones in this sample may be carry-over from other donors' samples.

At least ten counts were recorded for this clonotype. The V gene is TRBV6-1, the J gene TRBJ2-2; TRBD2 matches 7 bases. Unmatched junction bases numbered 7, after V lost 3 bases and J lost 3 bases. This CDR3 spans 16 amino acids. Germline CDR1 reads MNHNS; CDR2 reads SASEGT. The CDR3 spells CASSEVGGAYTGELFF. The CDR3 region has the DNA TGTGCCAGCAGTGAGGTGGGAGGGGCGTACACCGGGGAGCTGTTTTTT.

This clonotype has a count of ten or more. The rearrangement links TRBV5-1 to TRBJ1-5, with D possibly being TRBD1 (5 bases). Deletions cut 0 bases from V and 5 bases from J, with 12 bases between. Germline CDR1 reads SGHRS; CDR2 reads YFSETQ. This CDR3 has 15 amino acids. CDR3 loop: CASSLEGRSDQPQHF. The CDR3 region has the DNA TGCGCCAGCAGCTTGGAGGGACGGTCGGATCAGCCCCAGCATTTT.

This clonotype was recorded many times. The chain uses TRBV10-1 and TRBJ1-1, with 7 nucleotides matching TRBD1. The V gene's germline CDR1 is WNHNN and CDR2 SYGVQD (reference sequence). The trim removed 0 bases at V and 8 bases at J, leaving 6 bases unmatched. The CDR3 loop spans 14 amino acids. The CDR3 DNA sequence: TGCGCCAGCAGTGAGTCGGAGGGGGCGCAAGAAGCTTTCTTT. Its translation: CASSESEGAQEAFF.

This clonotype was seen repeatedly, ten times or more. The chain is built from TRBV11-2 and TRBJ2-3, with 11 bases matching TRBD2. J gave up 5 bases and V 5 bases, and 15 bases lay outside the gene matches. The CDR3 runs 18 residues. Germline CDR1 and CDR2: SGHAT and FQNNGV. The DNA for the CDR3 is TGTGCCAGCAGCGGGCGGAGTAGCGGGGGGGGGGATGGAGATACGCAGTATTTT. Translating gives CASSGRSSGGGDGDTQYF. The entire variable domain, with the rest obtained from reference TRBV11-2 and TRBJ2-3, is as follows: EAGVAQSPRYKIIEKRQSVAFWCNPISGHATLYWYQQILGQGPKLLIQFQNNGVVDDSQLPKDRFSAERLKGVDSTLKIQPAKLEDSAVYLCASSGRSSGGGDGDTQYFGPGTRLTVL.

There are many counts of this clonotype. The V and J genes are TRBV20-1 and TRBJ1-6; the D gene is possibly TRBD1 (6 bases). Germline V gives CDR1 DFQATT, CDR2 SNEGSKA (reference sequence). Deletions cut 1 base from V and 0 bases from J, with 13 bases between. The CDR3 totals 17 residues. CDR3 bases: TGCAGTGCTAGAGTAGGAGGGGGGGTCTCCTATAATTCACCCCTCCACTTT. Protein product: CSARVGGGVSYNSPLHF.

This clonotype was seen only once. This sequence may be a read error, since a much larger clone differs from it by one base. This sequence joins TRBV29-1 and TRBJ2-1; D is unclear. Germline loops: CDR1 SQVTM, CDR2 ANQGSEA. This CDR3 region has 14 residues. The germline V and J ends were trimmed by 2 bases and 10 bases, with 18 bases remaining between them. In DNA form, the CDR3 reads TGCAGCGTTGAATGGCTCCACGCTAGGCGGGAGCAGTTCTTC. It yields the protein CSVEWLHARREQFF.

The V and J genes are TRBV5-4 and TRBJ1-2, with D hard to call. The germline V gene encodes CDR1 SGHNT and CDR2 YYREEE (reference sequence). The V end lost 7 bases, the J end lost 6 bases, and 19 bases lay between the germline ends. CDR3 length: 14 residues. The CDR3 loop reads CASGRIDASHGYTF. The DNA for the CDR3 is TGTGCCAGCGGACGGATCGACGCCTCTCATGGCTACACCTTC.

The DNA of the CDR3 is TGCAGTCCCCTGGCGGGGGGCAAGGAGACCCAGTACTTC. This codes for CSPLAGGKETQYF. The J gene is TRBJ2-5, the V gene TRBV20-1; 8 bases are shared with TRBD2. Trimming removed 8 bases from V and 5 bases from J; junction bases left unmatched: 10. This CDR3 comprises 13 residues. Germline CDR1 is DFQATT and CDR2 is SNEGSKA (reference sequence).

The table lists this clonotype with many counts. The rearrangement joins TRBV6-6 to TRBJ2-4, with 13 bases that match TRBD2. Losses at the gene ends were 5 bases for V and 4 bases for J; bases not matched to a gene: 14. The CDR3 consists of 19 residues. CDR1 and CDR2 (germline): MNHNY, SVGAGI (reference sequence). The CDR3 DNA is TGTGCCAGCAGTAACCTGAAAGGACTAGCGGGAGTGGGGAAAAACATTCAGTACTTC. Protein product: CASSNLKGLAGVGKNIQYF.

This chain uses TRBV2 with TRBJ2-5; no clear D. The germline V and J ends were trimmed by 1 base and 7 bases, with 7 bases remaining between them. The CDR3 is 12 residues long. Germline V gene sequence: CDR1 SNHLY, CDR2 FYNNEI. The CDR3 nucleotides read TGTGCCAGCAGTGAAGAACGAGGGACCCAGTACTTC. Its translation: CASSEERGTQYF.

This clonotype was counted between two and nine times. The chain has TRBV5-1 and TRBJ1-6; D is undetermined. V dropped 0 bases and J dropped 10 bases, with 17 bases sitting between them. Germline V gene data show CDR1 as SGHRS and CDR2 as YFSETQ. This CDR3 is 16 amino acids long. The CDR3 region is CASSLAGAGYGSPLHF. CDR3 coding DNA: TGCGCCAGCAGCTTGGCCGGTGCAGGTTATGGCTCACCCCTCCACTTT.

This clonotype was found a few times. The genes are TRBV4-1 and TRBJ2-2; 13 nucleotides match TRBD2. Trimming at V came to 5 bases and at J to 6 bases, leaving 3 bases not matched to a gene. This CDR3 has 15 residues. Germline-derived CDR1 and CDR2 are MGHRA and YSYEKL. The CDR3 sequence: CASSSLAGGAGELFF. CDR3 DNA sequence: TGCGCCAGCAGCTCACTAGCGGGGGGGGCCGGGGAGCTGTTTTTT.

This clonotype was seen more than once but under ten times. The rearrangement joins TRBV29-1 to TRBJ2-7, with D perhaps TRBD2 (5 bases). The CDR3 runs 13 residues. In germline, CDR1 is SQVTM, CDR2 ANQGSEA. The V gene lost 2 bases and the J gene lost 7 bases, with 15 bases spanning the gap. Here the CDR3 DNA reads TGCAGCGTTGAATTCTTGGTAGGCGGGGAGCAGTACTTC. It is translated as CSVEFLVGGEQYF.

The table lists this clonotype with many counts. The chain couples TRBV12-3 or TRBV12-4 to TRBJ2-2, with 8 bases aligning to TRBD1. V was clipped by 8 bases and J by 5 bases; unmatched bases: 10. The CDR3 extends over 15 amino acids. DNA of the CDR3: TGTGCCAGCCTAGGGGGGCAGGGGGCGACCGGGGAGCTGTTTTTT. It translates to CASLGGQGATGELFF.

This clonotype was seen at least ten times. J is TRBJ2-1 and V is TRBV7-8; no clear D gene. Germline-derived CDR1 and CDR2 are SGHVS and FQNEAQ. V gave up 2 bases and J gave up 5 bases, with 7 bases separating them. This CDR3 region has 13 residues. The CDR3 loop is CASSLTQDNEQFF. The CDR3 DNA sequence: TGTGCCAGCAGCTTAACCCAGGACAATGAGCAGTTCTTC.

A few counts support this clonotype. The chain combines TRBV20-1 with TRBJ2-7; no firm D call. V was clipped by 6 bases and J by 2 bases, with 8 bases between them. CDR1 and CDR2 (germline): DFQATT, SNEGSKA (reference sequence). CDR3 length: 11 residues. The CDR3 bases are TGCAGTGCGGGGATTCCCTACGAGCAGTACTTC. Its translation is CSAGIPYEQYF.

This clonotype was seen many times. The rearrangement uses TRBV7-6 and TRBJ2-7; TRBD1 aligns across 7 bases. Germline V gene data show CDR1 as SGHVS and CDR2 as FNYEAQ. The CDR3 is 16 residues long. The V segment lost 5 bases and the J segment 2 bases; nucleotides outside the gene matches: 12. The CDR3 nucleotides are TGTGCCAGCAGCCCCCTCGGGGACAGACCGACCTACGAGCAGTACTTC. Protein sequence: CASSPLGDRPTYEQYF. Looking up the rest from reference TRBV7-6 and TRBJ2-7 gives the full variable domain: GAGVSQSPRYKVTKRGQDVALRCDPISGHVSLYWYRQALGQGPEFLTYFNYEAQQDKSGLPNDRFSAERPEGSISTLTIQRTEQRDSAMYRCASSPLGDRPTYEQYFGPGTRLTVT.

This chain links TRBV5-5 with TRBJ2-5; TRBD2 agrees at 8 bases. Germline CDR1 and CDR2: SGHKS and YYEKEE (reference sequence). The V and J ends lost 4 bases and 2 bases, in that order; junction bases with no gene match: 7. The CDR3 is 15 amino acids. The CDR3, as DNA: TGTGCCAGCAGCCGCCGGGGGGGGGGACAAGAGACCCAGTACTTC. Its protein is CASSRRGGGQETQYF. The variable domain in full, completed from reference TRBV5-5 and TRBJ2-5, reads DAGVTQSPTHLIKTRGQQVTLRCSPISGHKSVSWYQQVLGQGPQFIFQYYEKEERGRGNFPDRFSARQFPNYSSELNVNALLLGDSALYLCASSRRGGGQETQYFGPGTRLLVL.

This clonotype was recorded a few times. CDR3 amino acids: CASSSEGGADYNEQFF. CDR3 nucleotide sequence: TGTGCCAGCAGCTCCGAGGGGGGCGCGGACTACAATGAGCAGTTCTTC. J is TRBJ2-1 and V is TRBV9, with D perhaps given as TRBD1 or TRBD2 (6 bases each). CDR1 and CDR2 from the germline V gene are SGDLS and YYNGEE. V was clipped by 4 bases and J by 3 bases, with 17 bases between them. The CDR3 is 16 residues long.

This clonotype was counted many times. The V call is TRBV6-1, the J call TRBJ1-3; D unresolved. The germline gives CDR1 MNHNS, CDR2 SASEGT. Trimming left V 1 base short and J 3 bases short, with 7 bases between. CDR3 length: 14 residues. Written as DNA, the CDR3 is TGTGCCAGCAGTGAAGTAAGAGGTGGAAACACCATATATTTT. Translation: CASSEVRGGNTIYF.